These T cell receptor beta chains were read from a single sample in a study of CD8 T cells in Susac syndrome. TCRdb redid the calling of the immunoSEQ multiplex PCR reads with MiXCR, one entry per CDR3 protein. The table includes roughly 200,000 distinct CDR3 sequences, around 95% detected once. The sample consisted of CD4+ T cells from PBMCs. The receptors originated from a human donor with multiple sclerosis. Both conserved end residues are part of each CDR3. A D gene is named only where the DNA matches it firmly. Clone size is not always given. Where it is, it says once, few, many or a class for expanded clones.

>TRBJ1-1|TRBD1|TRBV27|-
CASLGQGRTEAFF
TGTGCCAGCCTTGGACAGGGTCGAACTGAAGCTTTCTTT
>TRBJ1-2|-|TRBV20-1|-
CSARLWDGYTF
TGCAGTGCTAGGTTGTGGGATGGCTACACCTTC
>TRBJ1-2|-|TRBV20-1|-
CSAGRGPSNGYTF
TGCAGTGCTGGGCGGGGCCCAAGCAATGGCTACACCTTC
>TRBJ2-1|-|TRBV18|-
CASSVVTQSSYNEQFF
TGTGCCAGCTCAGTTGTTACACAGAGCTCCTACAATGAGCAGTTCTTC
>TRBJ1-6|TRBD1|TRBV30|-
CAWMDRYNSPLHF
TGTGCCTGGATGGACAGGTATAATTCACCCCTCCACTTT
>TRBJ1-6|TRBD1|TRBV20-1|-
CSAWRQGNGSPLHF
TGCAGTGCTTGGAGACAGGGGAACGGATCACCCCTCCACTTT
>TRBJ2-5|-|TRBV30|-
CAWSVLETQYF
TGTGCCTGGAGTGTACTTGAGACCCAGTACTTC
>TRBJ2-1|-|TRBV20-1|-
CSARDPGPNEQFF
TGCAGTGCTAGAGATCCCGGGCCCAATGAGCAGTTCTTC
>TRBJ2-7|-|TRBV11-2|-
CASSFSQSHEQYF
TGTGCCAGCAGCTTTTCACAGTCTCACGAGCAGTACTTC
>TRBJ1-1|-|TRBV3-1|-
CATLGDGLRAFF
TGTGCCACCCTGGGGGACGGCCTAAGAGCTTTCTTT
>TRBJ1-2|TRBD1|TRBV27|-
CASSLDRANMGYTF
TGTGCCAGCAGTTTAGACAGGGCCAATATGGGCTACACCTTC
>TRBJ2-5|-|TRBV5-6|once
CASSLVGGPQETQYF
TGTGCCAGCAGCTTGGTCGGGGGGCCTCAAGAGACCCAGTACTTC
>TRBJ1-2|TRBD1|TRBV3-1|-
CASSQVGGRDSENYGYTF
TGTGCCAGCAGCCAAGTCGGGGGCCGGGACAGTGAAAACTATGGCTACACCTTC
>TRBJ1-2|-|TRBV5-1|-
CASSLAGKMAYGYTF
TGCGCCAGCAGCTTGGCAGGGAAGATGGCCTATGGCTACACCTTC
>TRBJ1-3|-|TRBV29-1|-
CSVERGLAGNTIYF
TGCAGCGTTGAACGGGGTTTGGCTGGAAACACCATATATTTT
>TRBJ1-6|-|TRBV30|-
CAWSRRGAYNSPLHF
TGTGCCTGGAGTAGAAGGGGCGCCTATAATTCACCCCTCCACTTT
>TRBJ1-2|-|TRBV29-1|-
CSVDGGGAGVYGYTF
TGCAGCGTTGACGGGGGGGGCGCCGGGGTCTATGGCTACACCTTC
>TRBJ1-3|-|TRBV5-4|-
CASSWGRSSGNTIYF
TGTGCCAGCAGCTGGGGACGGTCCTCTGGAAACACCATATATTTT
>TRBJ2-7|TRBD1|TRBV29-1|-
CSVGGTGTGEQYF
TGCAGCGTTGGGGGGACAGGGACGGGCGAGCAGTACTTC
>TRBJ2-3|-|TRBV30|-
CAWSVGGAPPDTQYF
TGTGCCTGGAGTGTAGGGGGGGCCCCCCCAGATACGCAGTATTTT
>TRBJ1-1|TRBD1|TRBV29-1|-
CSVIRDRALGTEAFF
TGCAGCGTCATCAGGGACAGAGCGCTGGGCACTGAAGCTTTCTTT
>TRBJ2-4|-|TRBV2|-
CASSDGQNIQYF
TGTGCCAGCAGTGATGGACAAAACATTCAGTACTTC
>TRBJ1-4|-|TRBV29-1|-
CSVAVSATNEKLFF
TGCAGCGTGGCAGTTAGTGCAACTAATGAAAAACTGTTTTTT
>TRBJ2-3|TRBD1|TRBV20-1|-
CSAPGTGLTDTQYF
TGCAGTGCTCCCGGGACAGGGTTAACAGATACGCAGTATTTT
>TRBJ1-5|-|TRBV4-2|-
CASSQVWGPNQPQHF
TGTGCCAGCAGCCAAGTTTGGGGGCCGAATCAGCCCCAGCATTTT
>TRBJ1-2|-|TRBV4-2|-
CASSQDVLGLYGYTF
TGTGCCAGCAGCCAAGATGTGCTGGGACTCTATGGCTACACCTTC
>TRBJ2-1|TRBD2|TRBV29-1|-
CSHSTSGGTNNEQFF
TGCAGCCACTCGACTAGCGGGGGGACGAACAATGAGCAGTTCTTC
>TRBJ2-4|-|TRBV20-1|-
CSARDSRVSNIQYF
TGCAGTGCTAGAGATTCTCGGGTTTCGAACATTCAGTACTTC
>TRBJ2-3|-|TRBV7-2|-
CASSPPSADTQYF
TGTGCCAGCAGCCCACCGAGCGCAGATACGCAGTATTTT
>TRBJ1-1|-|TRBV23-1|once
CASRRDSAAMNTEAFF
TGCGCCAGCAGGCGCGACAGCGCTGCCATGAACACTGAAGCTTTCTTT
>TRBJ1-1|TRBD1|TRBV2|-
CASRGQLGWTEAFF
TGTGCCAGCAGGGGACAGTTGGGGTGGACTGAAGCTTTCTTT
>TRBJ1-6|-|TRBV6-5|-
CATSLGLRNSPLHF
TGTGCCACCTCCCTGGGGCTTCGGAATTCACCCCTCCACTTT
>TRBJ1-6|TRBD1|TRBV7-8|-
CASSVQGANSPLHF
TGTGCCAGCAGCGTACAGGGGGCGAATTCACCCCTCCACTTT
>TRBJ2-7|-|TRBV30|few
CAWSGAPRLYEQYF
TGTGCCTGGAGTGGGGCGCCCAGGTTGTACGAGCAGTACTTC
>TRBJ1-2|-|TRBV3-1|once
CASSQRGAGGYTF
TGTGCCAGCAGCCAGCGGGGGGCTGGTGGCTACACCTTC
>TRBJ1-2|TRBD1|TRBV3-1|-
CASSQDLGTGGIDGYTF
TGTGCCAGCAGCCAAGATCTCGGGACAGGGGGGATTGATGGCTACACCTTC
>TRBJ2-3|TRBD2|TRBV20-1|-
CSVQGLTNTDTQYF
TGCAGTGTTCAGGGACTAACAAACACAGATACGCAGTATTTT
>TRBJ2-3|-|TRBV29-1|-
CSARSQRISTDTQYF
TGCAGCGCCCGAAGCCAGCGGATAAGCACAGATACGCAGTATTTT
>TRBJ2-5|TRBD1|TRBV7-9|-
CASSLDRAQETQYF
TGTGCCAGCAGCTTGGACAGGGCACAAGAGACCCAGTACTTC